This is a list of T cell receptor beta chains from one sample in a study of response to subunit inactivated influenza vaccine. From the RT-PCR reads, TCRdb called clonotypes with MiXCR, one entry per CDR3 protein. Of 530,000 or so distinct CDR3 sequences in the sample, approximately 14% were seen once. The specimen comprised PBMCs from blood, sampled 11 to 12 days after vaccination. The receptors here all came from a man in his forties or fifties who received an inactivated influenza vaccine. Each CDR3 is given with its conserved first and last residue. The D gene is left open where the match is weak. Expanded clones get a size class; other rows say once, few or many, or leave the size out.

V gene,D gene,clone size,J gene,CDR3 protein,CDR3 DNA
TRBV9,NA,NA,TRBJ2-1,CASSVQIASYNEQFF,TGTGCCAGCAGCGTACAAATTGCAAGCTACAATGAGCAGTTCTTC
TRBV7-8,TRBD2,NA,TRBJ2-1,CASSPKSGGGSYNEQFF,TGTGCCAGCAGCCCCAAAAGCGGGGGAGGCTCCTACAATGAGCAGTTCTTC
TRBV18,NA,many,TRBJ2-7,CASSSGLYPYEQYF,TGTGCCAGCTCATCGGGCCTATACCCCTACGAGCAGTACTTC
TRBV12-3/TRBV12-4,TRBD2,many,TRBJ2-3,CASSTPAGGGDTQYF,TGTGCCAGCAGTACCCCAGCGGGGGGTGGAGATACGCAGTATTTT
TRBV12-3/TRBV12-4,NA,NA,TRBJ2-3,CASSFVPSTDTQYF,TGTGCCAGCAGTTTCGTGCCTAGCACAGATACGCAGTATTTT
TRBV7-2,TRBD2,few,TRBJ2-1,CASSLAGAGTYNEQFF,TGTGCCAGCAGCTTAGCCGGAGCGGGGACCTACAATGAGCAGTTCTTC
TRBV5-1,NA,NA,TRBJ2-1,CASSLSNKTFNEQFF,TGCGCCAGCAGCTTATCAAATAAGACCTTCAATGAGCAGTTCTTC
TRBV20-1,NA,NA,TRBJ2-7,CSARDQGTEQYF,TGCAGTGCTAGAGATCAGGGTACCGAGCAGTACTTC
TRBV5-6,TRBD1,NA,TRBJ1-5,CASSSDREGQPQHF,TGTGCCAGCAGCTCCGACAGGGAGGGGCAGCCCCAGCATTTT
TRBV7-9,TRBD1,NA,TRBJ1-1,CASSFTGGWTEAFF,TGTGCCAGCAGCTTCACAGGGGGTTGGACTGAAGCTTTCTTT
TRBV4-3,NA,few,TRBJ2-3,CASSQDGAGARTDTQYF,TGCGCCAGCAGCCAAGATGGGGCGGGGGCGCGCACAGATACGCAGTATTTT
TRBV5-1,TRBD1,many,TRBJ1-2,CASSVEGQQYGYTF,TGCGCCAGCAGCGTAGAGGGACAGCAATATGGCTACACCTTC
TRBV5-1,TRBD1,few,TRBJ2-7,CASSYTTGQAYEQYF,TGCGCCAGCAGCTATACAACTGGACAGGCCTACGAGCAGTACTTC
TRBV6-2/TRBV6-3,TRBD2,few,TRBJ2-3,CASSYSRLAGGPYSDTQYF,TGTGCCAGCAGTTACTCGAGACTAGCGGGAGGCCCCTATTCGGATACGCAGTATTTT
TRBV3-1,TRBD1,NA,TRBJ1-4,CASSRRDRATRNEKLFF,TGTGCCAGCAGCCGAAGGGACAGGGCCACCCGTAATGAAAAACTGTTTTTT
TRBV15,NA,NA,TRBJ2-7,CATSRAAGAEQYF,TGTGCCACCAGCAGAGCCGCAGGGGCCGAGCAGTACTTC
TRBV11-2,NA,NA,TRBJ2-5,CASSLDNGGRTQYF,TGTGCCAGCAGCTTAGACAACGGAGGGAGGACCCAGTACTTC
TRBV5-5,TRBD2,NA,TRBJ2-3,CASRLTSDRVTDTQYF,TGTGCCAGCAGGCTAACTAGCGATCGAGTCACAGATACGCAGTATTTT
TRBV24-1,NA,few,TRBJ1-6,CATSADGNSPLHF,TGTGCCACCAGTGCGGACGGCAATTCACCCCTCCACTTT
TRBV15,TRBD1,few,TRBJ2-3,CATRQGTRASTDTQYF,TGTGCCACCCGACAGGGGACCCGTGCTAGCACAGATACGCAGTATTTT
TRBV4-3,NA,many,TRBJ2-5,CASSQDPISSETQYF,TGCGCCAGCAGCCAAGATCCTATTAGTTCGGAGACCCAGTACTTC
TRBV4-3,TRBD1,few,TRBJ1-6,CASSLQGAHSPLHF,TGCGCCAGCAGCCTACAGGGGGCTCATTCACCCCTCCACTTT
TRBV25-1,NA,NA,TRBJ2-7,CASSEYASYEQYF,TGTGCCAGCAGTGAATATGCCTCCTACGAGCAGTACTTC
TRBV7-2,NA,NA,TRBJ2-7,CASSLGLRVYEQYF,TGTGCCAGCAGCTTGGGGTTGCGGGTCTACGAGCAGTACTTC
TRBV4-3,NA,few,TRBJ1-1,CASSQGGTFGSEPEAFF,TGCGCCAGCAGCCAAGGAGGCACCTTCGGGTCGGAACCTGAAGCTTTCTTT
TRBV5-1,TRBD1,few,TRBJ2-1,CASCPGTGSDEQFF,TGCGCCAGCTGCCCGGGGACAGGGAGCGATGAGCAGTTCTTC
TRBV9,NA,few,TRBJ2-1,CASSVVGTDYNEQFF,TGTGCCAGCAGCGTAGTGGGGACCGATTACAATGAGCAGTTCTTC
TRBV6-2/TRBV6-3,NA,few,TRBJ2-2,CASRHGGGTGELFF,TGTGCCAGCAGGCACGGAGGGGGAACCGGGGAGCTGTTTTTT
TRBV7-2,TRBD2,many,TRBJ2-3,CASSLSGGSTDTQYF,TGTGCCAGCAGCTTGAGCGGGGGTAGCACAGATACGCAGTATTTT
TRBV19,NA,NA,TRBJ2-1,CASSIWGKDNEQFF,TGTGCCAGTAGTATTTGGGGAAAAGACAATGAGCAGTTCTTC
TRBV4-3,NA,NA,TRBJ2-3,CASSRRDVWGPEDTQYF,TGCGCCAGCAGCCGCCGAGATGTGTGGGGACCAGAAGATACGCAGTATTTT
TRBV28,TRBD2,NA,TRBJ2-5,CASSLPGLAGGGETQYF,TGTGCCAGCAGTTTGCCCGGACTAGCGGGAGGGGGAGAGACCCAGTACTTC
TRBV12-3/TRBV12-4,NA,NA,TRBJ1-2,CASSLYDNSNYGYTF,TGTGCCAGCAGTTTATATGACAATTCTAACTATGGCTACACCTTC
TRBV18,NA,NA,TRBJ2-3,CASSPRHGPDTQYF,TGTGCCAGCTCACCACGGCACGGACCAGATACGCAGTATTTT
TRBV11-1,TRBD2,NA,TRBJ2-6,CASSASLAGGPKGSGANVLTF,TGTGCCAGCAGCGCCTCGCTTGCGGGAGGGCCGAAGGGCTCTGGGGCCAACGTCCTGACTTTC
TRBV4-2,NA,NA,TRBJ1-6,CASSQDGEASYNSPLHF,TGTGCCAGCAGCCAAGACGGGGAAGCCTCCTATAATTCACCCCTCCACTTT
TRBV10-3,NA,NA,TRBJ2-7,CAITRGVLGEQYF,TGTGCCATCACTCGGGGAGTCCTGGGGGAGCAGTACTTC
TRBV5-5,NA,once,TRBJ2-1,CASSLVGYSYNEQFF,TGTGCCAGCAGCTTGGTGGGCTACTCCTACAATGAGCAGTTCTTC
TRBV2,NA,many,TRBJ2-5,CASKQGGWGETQYF,TGTGCCAGCAAGCAGGGCGGATGGGGAGAGACCCAGTACTTC
TRBV6-1,TRBD1,few,TRBJ1-5,CASSGQGGQPQHF,TGTGCCAGCAGTGGACAGGGTGGTCAGCCCCAGCATTTT
TRBV7-9,NA,many,TRBJ2-7,CASSLVGTGAYEQYF,TGTGCCAGCAGCTTAGTAGGGACGGGGGCCTACGAGCAGTACTTC
TRBV10-3,NA,NA,TRBJ1-5,CAISESRGGQPQHF,TGTGCCATCAGTGAGTCGAGAGGGGGTCAGCCCCAGCATTTT
TRBV12-3/TRBV12-4,NA,many,TRBJ1-2,CASRPLDGYGYTF,TGTGCCAGCAGACCCTTAGATGGCTATGGCTACACCTTC
TRBV7-2,TRBD2,few,TRBJ2-5,CASSLSGKGETQYF,TGTGCCAGCAGCTTAAGCGGGAAAGGGGAGACCCAGTACTTC